The sample holds one count of the clone carrying this T cell receptor (beta chain). Its antigen is not known. The data stem from a study of metastatic and nonmetastatic thyroid tumors. MiXCR re-clonotyped the PCR reads for TCRdb. The data show some 20,000 clones, about a third seen once. Prior to thyroid surgery, none of the patients had received any treatment. Study-level points and caveats: Relative to benign nodules, malignant thyroid tumors were reportedly characterized by significantly elevated TCR beta diversity in blood and tumor.

Trimming took off 0 bases at V and 6 bases at J, with 12 bases between the two ends. This CDR3 spans 14 amino acids. In germline, CDR1 is SGHAT, CDR2 FQNNGV. This receptor was obtained from a female donor with papillary thyroid cancer or a benign thyroid nodule (not recorded which). Some clones in this sample may be carry-over from other donors' samples. Sequenced sample: tumor tissue. V is TRBV11-2 and J is TRBJ2-7, with D maybe TRBD2 (7 bases). The CDR3 spells CASSLEGGRREQYF. As DNA, the CDR3 is TGTGCCAGCAGCTTAGAGGGGGGGCGGCGCGAGCAGTACTTC.